The 9 T cell receptor beta chains given below trace back to one sample, sequenced in a study of tumor and adjacent non-tumor tissue in lung cancer. Three rounds of nested PCR, following a modified ARM-PCR protocol, produced the TCRbeta library. TCRdb analysed the multiplex PCR reads with MiXCR anew, one entry per CDR3 protein. The sample includes approximately 47,000 distinct CDR3 sequences, about 68% of them seen just once. RNA was extracted from bulk tissue without any cell sorting. The normal lung tissue was taken more than 3 cm from the tumor edge. Sequenced sample: distant non-tumor lung tissue. The receptors were gathered from a woman in her 70s with non-small cell lung cancer.

V and J are TRBV12-3 or TRBV12-4 and TRBJ2-7; 8 bases map to TRBD1. J was trimmed by 2 bases and V by 5 bases; bases with no gene match: 5. This CDR3 has 14 residues. The DNA for the CDR3 is TGTGCCAGCAGTCTCCGGACAGGGACCTACGAGCAGTACTTC. Amino acid sequence: CASSLRTGTYEQYF.

A remark on this clonotype: The conserved phenylalanine or tryptophan normally closing the CDR3 is absent here, so this likely arose from a read error. Because the CDR3's place on the DNA is in doubt, the DNA is left out and the CDR3 is given as listed by TCRdb. The rearrangement links TRBV6-1 to TRBJ1-5. Germline values: CDR1 MNHNS, CDR2 SASEGT. A total of 13 residues make up the CDR3, ends included. The CDR3 spells CASNLSGRQPHHS.

This clonotype was observed a few times. The chain joins TRBV6-5 to TRBJ2-7; D might be TRBD2 (5 bases). Trimming removed 0 bases from V and 7 bases from J, with 10 bases in between. Germline V gene sequence: CDR1 MNHEY, CDR2 SVGAGI. The CDR3 contains 13 residues. The CDR3, as DNA: TGTGCCAGCAGTTACTCTCCCTCGGGGGAGCAGTACTTC. Its protein product is CASSYSPSGEQYF.

This clonotype has at least ten counts. The rearrangement links TRBV6-1 to TRBJ1-1; D gene uncertain. Germline V lookup: CDR1 MNHNS, CDR2 SASEGT. The ends were cut back, 2 bases at V and 3 bases at J, with 10 bases in the middle. The CDR3 covers 14 residues. CDR3 region: CASSEWVRDTEAFF. CDR3 in DNA: TGTGCCAGCAGTGAATGGGTGCGCGACACTGAAGCTTTCTTT.

The chain joins TRBV6-5 to TRBJ1-1; the D is unclear. V gave up 6 bases and J gave up 7 bases, with 18 bases separating them. CDR1 and CDR2 (germline): MNHEY, SVGAGI. The CDR3 is 14 amino acids. The CDR3 DNA sequence: TGTGCCAGCAGATCCCCCACTGCGGGAGTTGAAGCTTTCTTT. The encoded protein is CASRSPTAGVEAFF.

Many counts were recorded for this clonotype. A much larger clone differs by one base, so this may be a read error. The chain couples TRBV11-1 to TRBJ2-7; D may be TRBD1 (5 bases). This CDR3 is 14 amino acids long. CDR1 and CDR2 from the germline V gene are SGHAT and FQDESV (reference sequence). CDR3 residues: CASSLEADSYGQYF. CDR3 bases: TGTGCCAGCAGCTTAGAGGCAGACAGCTACGGGCAGTACTTC.

This clonotype was seen more than once but under ten times. The rearrangement joins TRBV5-4 to TRBJ2-6, with D hard to call. This CDR3 has 14 amino acids. From germline, CDR1 is SGHNT and CDR2 YYREEE (reference sequence). Between the trimmed V and J ends, which lost 10 bases and 1 base, there was a span of 12 bases. CDR3 nucleotides: TGTGCCGGTAAAGACACTTCTGGGGCCAACGTCCTGACTTTC. Its protein product is CAGKDTSGANVLTF.

This clonotype was seen ten or more times. The gene calls are TRBV4-1 and TRBJ2-1; 11 bases fit TRBD2. After removal of 3 bases from V and 5 bases from J, the junction contained 9 bases not matched to a gene. This CDR3 spans 17 amino acids. The germline V gene encodes CDR1 MGHRA and CDR2 YSYEKL. The CDR3 is CASSHTGLAGHHNEQFF. The CDR3 nucleotides read TGCGCCAGCAGCCATACAGGACTAGCGGGCCATCACAATGAGCAGTTCTTC.

This clonotype has ten or more counts. The chain couples TRBV29-1 to TRBJ1-2, with D uncertain. The CDR3 is made up of 13 amino acids. Trimming took off 4 bases at V and 2 bases at J, with 11 bases between the two ends. Germline loops: CDR1 SQVTM, CDR2 ANQGSEA. CDR3 nucleotides: TGCAGCGTTGGCGACGGGGAGAACTATGGCTACACCTTC. It encodes CSVGDGENYGYTF.